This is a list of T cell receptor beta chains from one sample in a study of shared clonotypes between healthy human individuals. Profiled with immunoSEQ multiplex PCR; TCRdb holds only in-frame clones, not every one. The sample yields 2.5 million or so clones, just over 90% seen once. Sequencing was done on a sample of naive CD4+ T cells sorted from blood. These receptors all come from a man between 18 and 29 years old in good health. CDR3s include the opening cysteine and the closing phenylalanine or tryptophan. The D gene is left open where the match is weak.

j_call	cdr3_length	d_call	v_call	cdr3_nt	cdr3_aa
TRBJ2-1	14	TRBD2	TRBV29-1	TGCAGCGTTGATGGCCTAGCGGGGTCCAATGAGCAGTTCTTC	CSVDGLAGSNEQFF
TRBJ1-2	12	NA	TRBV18	TGTGCCAGCTCACCAGGGAGCTATGGCTACACCTTC	CASSPGSYGYTF
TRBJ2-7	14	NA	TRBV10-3	TGTGCCATCAGTGGGACTGGTCCAGGATACGAGCAGTACTTC	CAISGTGPGYEQYF
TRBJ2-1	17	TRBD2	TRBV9	TGTGCCAGCAGCGCCCGCTCAACGGGAGGGTCCTACAATGAGCAGTTCTTC	CASSARSTGGSYNEQFF
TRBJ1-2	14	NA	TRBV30	TGTGCCTGGAGTGTCCGGGAGAAAGGTTGGGGCTACACCTTC	CAWSVREKGWGYTF
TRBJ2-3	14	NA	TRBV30	TGTGCCTGGAGTGTCCGGCGGGGCACAGATACGCAGTATTTT	CAWSVRRGTDTQYF
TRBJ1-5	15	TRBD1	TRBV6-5	TGTGCCAGCAGTTCATCCGGGACAGCGAATCAGCCCCAGCATTTT	CASSSSGTANQPQHF
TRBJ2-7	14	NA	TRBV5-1	TGCGCCAGCAGCTTGGGAGGGCCCCCCTACGAGCAGTACTTC	CASSLGGPPYEQYF
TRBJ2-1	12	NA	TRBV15	TGTGCCACCCAGGGTGTTTACAATGAGCAGTTCTTC	CATQGVYNEQFF
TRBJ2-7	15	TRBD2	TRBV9	TGTGCCAGCAGCGTAAGAATCGCGGGAGTAAACGAGCAGTACTTC	CASSVRIAGVNEQYF
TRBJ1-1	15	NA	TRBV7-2	TGTGCCAGCAGCTCGCGGACGGGGCGGAACACTGAAGCTTTCTTT	CASSSRTGRNTEAFF
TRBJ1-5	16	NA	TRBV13	TGTGCCAGCAGCCTAGAGCGGAGAAGGGGTACTCAGCCCCAGCATTTT	CASSLERRRGTQPQHF